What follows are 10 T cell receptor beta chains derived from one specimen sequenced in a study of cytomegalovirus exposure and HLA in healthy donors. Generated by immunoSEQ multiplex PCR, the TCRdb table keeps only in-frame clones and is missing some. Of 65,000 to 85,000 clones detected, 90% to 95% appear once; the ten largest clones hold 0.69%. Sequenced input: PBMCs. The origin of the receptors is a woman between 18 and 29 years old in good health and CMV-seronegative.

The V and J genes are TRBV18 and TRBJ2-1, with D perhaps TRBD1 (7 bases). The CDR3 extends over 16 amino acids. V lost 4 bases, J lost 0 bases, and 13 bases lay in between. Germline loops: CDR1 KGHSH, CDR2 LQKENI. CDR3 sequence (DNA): TGTGCCAGCTCACAACAGCAGGGGGGCTCCTACAATGAGCAGTTCTTC. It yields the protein CASSQQQGGSYNEQFF.

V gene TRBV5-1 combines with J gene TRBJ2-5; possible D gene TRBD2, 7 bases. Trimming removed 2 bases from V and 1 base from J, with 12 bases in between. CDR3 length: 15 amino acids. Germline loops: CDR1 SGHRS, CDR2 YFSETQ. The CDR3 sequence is CASSLLAGAQETQYF. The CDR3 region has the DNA TGCGCCAGCAGCTTATTGGCGGGGGCCCAAGAGACCCAGTACTTC.

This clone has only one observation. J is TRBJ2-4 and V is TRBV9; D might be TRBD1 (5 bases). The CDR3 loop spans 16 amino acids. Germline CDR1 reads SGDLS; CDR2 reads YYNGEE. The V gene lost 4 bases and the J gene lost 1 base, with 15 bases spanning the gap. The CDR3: CASSLGVGSAKNIQYF. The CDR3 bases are TGTGCCAGCAGCCTAGGGGTGGGCAGTGCCAAAAACATTCAGTACTTC.

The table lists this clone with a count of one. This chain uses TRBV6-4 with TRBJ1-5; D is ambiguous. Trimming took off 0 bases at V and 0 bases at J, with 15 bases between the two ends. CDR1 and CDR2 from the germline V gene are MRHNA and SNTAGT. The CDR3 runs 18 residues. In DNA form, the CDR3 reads TGTGCCAGCAGTGACTCGAACGGTGTACTTAATAGCAATCAGCCCCAGCATTTT. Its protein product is CASSDSNGVLNSNQPQHF.

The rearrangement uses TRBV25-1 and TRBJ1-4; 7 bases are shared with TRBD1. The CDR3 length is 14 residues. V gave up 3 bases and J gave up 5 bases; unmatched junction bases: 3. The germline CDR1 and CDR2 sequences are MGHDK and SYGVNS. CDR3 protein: CASSEDRLNEKLFF. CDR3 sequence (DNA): TGTGCCAGCAGTGAGGACAGGCTAAATGAAAAACTGTTTTTT. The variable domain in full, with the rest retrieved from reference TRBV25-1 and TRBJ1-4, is EADIYQTPRYLVIGTGKKITLECSQTMGHDKMYWYQQDPGMELHLIHYSYGVNSTEKGDLSSESTVSRIRTEHFPLTLESARPSHTSQYLCASSEDRLNEKLFFGSGTQLSVL.

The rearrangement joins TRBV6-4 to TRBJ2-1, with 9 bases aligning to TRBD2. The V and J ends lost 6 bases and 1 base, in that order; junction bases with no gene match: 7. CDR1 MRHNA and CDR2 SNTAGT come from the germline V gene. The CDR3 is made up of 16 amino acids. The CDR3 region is CASSPLSGGSYNEQFF. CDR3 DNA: TGTGCCAGCAGCCCCCTAAGCGGGGGGTCCTACAATGAGCAGTTCTTC.

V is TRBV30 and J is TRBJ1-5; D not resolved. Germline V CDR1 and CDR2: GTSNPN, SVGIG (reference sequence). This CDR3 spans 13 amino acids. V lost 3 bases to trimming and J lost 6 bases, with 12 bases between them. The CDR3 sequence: CAWSTVVGQPQHF. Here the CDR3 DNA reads TGTGCCTGGAGCACGGTAGTCGGTCAGCCCCAGCATTTT.

The CDR3 loop reads CASSLGDRGRGEQFF. In nucleotides, the CDR3 is TGCGCCAGCAGCTTGGGGGACAGGGGGCGAGGTGAGCAGTTCTTC. The V gene is TRBV5-1, the J gene TRBJ2-1; 12 nucleotides match TRBD1. The CDR3 consists of 15 residues. Unmatched junction bases numbered 4, after V lost 0 bases and J lost 9 bases. Germline CDR1 reads SGHRS; CDR2 reads YFSETQ. Drawing the rest from reference TRBV5-1 and TRBJ2-1, the complete variable domain is KAGVTQTPRYLIKTRGQQVTLSCSPISGHRSVSWYQQTPGQGLQFLFEYFSETQRNKGNFPGRFSGRQFSNSRSEMNVSTLELGDSALYLCASSLGDRGRGEQFFGPGTRLTVL.

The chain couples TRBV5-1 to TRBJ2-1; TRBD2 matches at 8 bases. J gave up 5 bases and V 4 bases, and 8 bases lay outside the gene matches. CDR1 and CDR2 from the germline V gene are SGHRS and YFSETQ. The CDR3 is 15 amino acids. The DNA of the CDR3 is TGCGCCAGCAGCGCCGGGGGGGCGAAAAACAATGAGCAGTTCTTC. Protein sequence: CASSAGGAKNNEQFF.

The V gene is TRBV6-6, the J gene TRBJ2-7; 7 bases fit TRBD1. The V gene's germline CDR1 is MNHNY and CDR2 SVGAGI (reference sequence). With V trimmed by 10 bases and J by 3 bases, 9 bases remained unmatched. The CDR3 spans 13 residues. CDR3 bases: TGTGCCACCGGGACAGACCCCGACTACGAGCAGTACTTC. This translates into CATGTDPDYEQYF.